This TCR beta chain was sequenced for a study of radiation and T cells in renal cell carcinoma (dated by TCRdb to about 2020). Broadly, across the study: The samples were drawn from a clinical trial, where primary renal cell carcinomas were treated with 15 Gy of stereotactic body radiation therapy and then removed by nephrectomy 4 weeks afterward. TCR beta sequencing covered fewer than 60 samples in total, comprising around 26 tumors and around 27 peripheral blood samples. A total of 4 million to 5 million unique CDR3 nucleotide sequences, encoding 2.7 million or so unique CDR3 amino acid sequences, were found across all 50 or so samples.

Study-wide conclusions, independent of this receptor: Tracking of blood repertoire dynamics stopped at less than five weeks after treatment, with no follow-up past that point. Because the trial had a single-armed design, the trial could not examine how radiation dose or scheduling affected the TCR repertoire. In blood, the top tumor clonotypes increased from baseline to 2 weeks after radiation and then shrank by 4 weeks, which suggests a temporary expansion of tumor-resident clones. Because pretreatment tumor biopsies were not available, the baseline intratumoral presence of clonotypes could not be determined.

The time point tag for this specimen amounts to: blood 2 weeks post-SBRT. The sample's treatment or condition label, decoded: 15 Gy SBRT to primary tumor, nephrectomy 4 weeks later. To follow tumor-enriched clonotypes, peripheral blood was collected serially from radiation-treated patients at baseline and again at 2 weeks and 4 weeks after SBRT. All patients had renal cell carcinoma with clear cell pathology. The QIAamp DNA Blood Mini Kit (Qiagen) was used to prepare genomic DNA for TCR sequencing. The analyses included only samples that passed all quality control checks. A remark on this clone: Which antigen it targets is not known. It has no much larger one-base neighbor in the sample; base qualities were not kept.

The immunoSEQ kit was used, according to the manufacturer's recommendations, to generate TCR beta libraries from genomic DNA. For library preparation, a first multiplex PCR was performed with proprietary primers, followed by a second PCR in which unique barcodes were added, and bead cleanups were performed after each round. A positive control reaction and a negative control reaction, both provided in the kit, were run with every batch of samples. The final libraries were assessed on an Agilent 4200 TapeStation D1000 ScreenTape, pooled by volume, and quantified by qPCR. An Illumina NextSeq500 fitted with a MidOutput 150-cycle cartridge performed the sequencing, running 156 Read1 cycles and 15 Index1 cycles with the kit's custom primers. The pooled library was loaded at around 1 pM with approximately 20% PhiX control spiked in. In the paper's pipeline: Vendor-processed data were analyzed in R, and a clonotype was defined as all T cells sharing the same CDR3 nucleotide sequence. In the clone abundance analyses, frequencies were normalized to the 10,000 most abundant clones in each sample. Public T cell clones, which averaged fewer than five per sample, were removed prior to analysis. A difference in abundance of at least 32-fold between compartments was used to define tumor-enriched and baseline blood-enriched clonotypes. A beta-binomial differential abundance model was applied to find clonotypes that expanded or contracted between blood time points. Tumor-blood repertoire similarity was measured with the Baroni-Urbani and Buser coefficient, and groups were compared using two-tailed Wilcoxon tests in R. TCRdb holds this immuneACCESS table with in-frame rearrangements only. Some clones are missing; in checked studies, unresolved V genes explain under half, and the rest has no known cause. D and trimming were read from the DNA, whereas the V and J calls and clone size are those reported in that table. The sample data list some 120,000 clones, and more than 75% of these were observed just once. The top ten hold nearly 6% of the sample.

The germline ends are 23 bases apart after V is trimmed by 11 bases and J by 9 bases. Including the terminal cysteine and phenylalanine, the CDR3 comprises 14 residues. Only the CDR3 region is kept as DNA, spanning 42 bases read in frame from base 1. CDR1 MDHEN and CDR2 SYDVKM were looked up in the germline V gene. The chain employs TRBV28 and TRBJ1-5, with a tentative D gene TRBD1 over 5 matching bases. This clonotype was obtained from a woman in her 70s with renal cell carcinoma. This sample comprised blood, obtained from a patient whose treatment included radiotherapy and nephrectomy. The sequenced DNA: TGTGCCTGCAAAGAACGGGGTCGGCAGGGGCCCCAGCATTTT. Its amino acids are CACKERGRQGPQHF.